This passage covers 23 T cell receptor beta chains from one sample sequenced in a study of PD-1 blockade in classical Hodgkin lymphoma. Stated time point: cycle 4 day 1 (C4D1), after six to seven weeks of nivolumab. Patients all relapsed after autologous stem cell transplantation, and there was variation in brentuximab vedotin exposure. Some clones are missing from TCRdb's copy, which holds only in-frame ones; the method was immunoSEQ multiplex PCR. The sample yields about 33,000 clones, under 75% seen once. Sample: peripheral blood mononuclear cells (PBMCs), taken before the fourth cycle of nivolumab. These receptors came from a human donor with classical Hodgkin lymphoma.

The chain uses TRBV28 and TRBJ1-2, with D unresolved. CDR1 is MDHEN and CDR2 is SYDVKM in the germline V gene. This CDR3 contains 16 residues. Trimming pared 5 bases from V and 0 bases from J, leaving 16 bases between. CDR3 sequence reads: CASSLPEPTPNYGYTF. The CDR3 DNA reads TGTGCCAGCAGTCTGCCAGAGCCAACCCCTAACTATGGCTACACCTTC.

V usage is TRBV9 and J usage is TRBJ2-4, with D unresolved. Germline V CDR1 and CDR2: SGDLS, YYNGEE. This CDR3 is 14 amino acids long. Deletions cut 1 base from V and 3 bases from J, with 8 bases between. The DNA of the CDR3 is TGTGCCAGCAGCGTAACCGGAATCAAAAACATTCAGTACTTC. Its translation is CASSVTGIKNIQYF.

This clone was seen just once. The chain links TRBV27 to TRBJ1-2; tentative D call: TRBD1 (5 bases). Germline lookup yields CDR1 MNHEY and CDR2 SMNVEV (reference sequence). CDR3 length: 14 residues. The V gene lost 5 bases and the J gene lost 4 bases, with 14 bases spanning the gap. This CDR3 is CASSGTLGGYGYTF. The CDR3, as DNA: TGTGCCAGCAGTGGGACCCTGGGGGGCTATGGCTACACCTTC.

This chain links TRBV4-1 with TRBJ2-5; D not certain. In germline, CDR1 is MGHRA, CDR2 YSYEKL. The CDR3 totals 13 residues. The V and J ends lost 4 bases and 3 bases respectively, with 9 bases between them. The CDR3 here is CASSLAGKETQYF. The CDR3 nucleotides are TGCGCCAGCAGCCTTGCAGGAAAAGAGACCCAGTACTTC.

This clone was seen a handful of times. The chain couples TRBV27 to TRBJ1-1; D call uncertain. Trimming took 9 bases from V and 1 from J, leaving 9 bases between them. Germline CDR1 reads MNHEY; CDR2 reads SMNVEV (reference sequence). There are 12 residues in the CDR3. In DNA form, the CDR3 reads TGTGCCAGTGTAAACAGGAACACTGAAGCTTTCTTT. Translating gives CASVNRNTEAFF.

Only one count was recorded for this clone. This chain connects TRBV6-4 to TRBJ2-3; the D gene is possibly TRBD2 (6 bases). Trimming took 2 bases from V and 0 from J, leaving 12 bases between them. From germline, CDR1 is MRHNA and CDR2 SNTAGT. The CDR3 loop spans 16 amino acids. The CDR3 sequence is CASSDAGLPSTDTQYF. CDR3 in DNA: TGTGCCAGCAGTGACGCGGGACTCCCTAGCACAGATACGCAGTATTTT.

This clone is medium-sized. The chain joins TRBV30 to TRBJ2-7; tentatively, D is TRBD1 (5 bases). This CDR3 comprises 14 residues. V was shortened by 7 bases and J by 0 bases, with 16 bases between the two germline ends. Germline CDR1 is GTSNPN and CDR2 is SVGIG (reference sequence). This CDR3 is CAFLDTFASYEQYF. The DNA of the CDR3 is TGTGCCTTCCTGGACACATTTGCCTCCTACGAGCAGTACTTC.

This clone was detected once. CDR3 in amino acids: CAIRPGQGYGYTF. The CDR3 DNA sequence: TGTGCCATCAGGCCGGGACAGGGGTACGGCTACACCTTC. The chain couples TRBV6-5 to TRBJ1-2; 10 positions agree with TRBD1. Germline CDR1 and CDR2: MNHEY and SVGAGI. The junction had 10 bases not matched to a gene; V was cut back by 10 bases and J by 8 bases. CDR3 length equals 13 residues.

V is TRBV6-1 and J is TRBJ2-7; the D call may be TRBD1 or TRBD2 (6 bases each). There are 13 residues in the CDR3. CDR1 and CDR2 (germline): MNHNS, SASEGT. The V gene lost 6 bases and the J gene lost 6 bases, with 15 bases spanning the gap. CDR3 region: CASSAGHRSEQYF. In nucleotides, the CDR3 is TGTGCCAGCAGCGCGGGACACCGCTCCGAGCAGTACTTC.

The chain recombines TRBV9 with TRBJ2-3; 8 nucleotides align to TRBD2. This CDR3 has 17 residues. V shed 1 base, J shed 0 bases, and the junction held 7 bases outside the gene matches. CDR1 and CDR2 from the germline V gene are SGDLS and YYNGEE. DNA of the CDR3: TGTGCCAGCAGCGTAATTATAGCGGGGACTAGCACAGATACGCAGTATTTT. Protein sequence: CASSVIIAGTSTDTQYF.

CDR3 sequence (DNA): TGTGCCAGCAGCCCAGGGACCTATGGCTACACCTTC. It yields the protein CASSPGTYGYTF. The chain combines TRBV6-5 with TRBJ1-2; D possibly corresponds to TRBD1 (5 bases). This CDR3 is built from 12 residues. V was shortened by 6 bases and J by 4 bases, with 9 bases between the two germline ends. Germline V gene sequence: CDR1 MNHEY, CDR2 SVGAGI.

The chain joins TRBV9 to TRBJ2-3, with 10 nucleotides matching TRBD2. V lost 0 bases, J lost 2 bases, and 9 bases stayed unmatched. The length of the CDR3 is 18 residues. Germline lookup yields CDR1 SGDLS and CDR2 YYNGEE. CDR3 nucleotides: TGTGCCAGCAGCGTAGGGGGACTAGCGAGCCTGAACACAGATACGCAGTATTTT. Protein: CASSVGGLASLNTDTQYF.

The chain employs TRBV27 and TRBJ1-2, with D possibly matching TRBD1 (5 bases). The CDR3 spans 15 residues. V lost 7 bases to trimming and J lost 2 bases, with 17 bases between them. The germline V gene has CDR1 MNHEY and CDR2 SMNVEV (reference sequence). The CDR3 region is CASKLPGRGNYGYTF. The CDR3 DNA reads as TGTGCCAGCAAACTACCGGGACGGGGAAACTATGGCTACACCTTC.

This sequence joins TRBV6-5 and TRBJ1-1; D unresolved. There are 16 residues in the CDR3. Trimming stripped 2 bases from V and 4 bases from J, with 17 bases between. Germline lookup yields CDR1 MNHEY and CDR2 SVGAGI. The CDR3 loop reads CASSYRGVRLGTEAFF. The CDR3, as DNA: TGTGCCAGCAGTTACCGCGGGGTTAGGCTGGGCACTGAAGCTTTCTTT.

V and J are TRBV28 and TRBJ1-3; D uncertain. V was pared by 6 bases and J by 8 bases, with 23 bases between. CDR3 length: 16 amino acids. In germline, CDR1 is MDHEN, CDR2 SYDVKM. This CDR3 is CASSLTDVFNGDTIYF. For the CDR3, the DNA is TGTGCCAGCAGCCTAACCGACGTCTTCAACGGGGACACCATATATTTT. Variable domain in full (rest from reference TRBV28 and TRBJ1-3): DVKVTQSSRYLVKRTGEKVFLECVQDMDHENMFWYRQDPGLGLRLIYFSYDVKMKEKGDIPEGYSVSREKKERFSLILESASTNQTSMYLCASSLTDVFNGDTIYFGEGSWLTVV.

The chain couples TRBV27 to TRBJ2-5; D not certain. Germline assignment: CDR1 MNHEY and CDR2 SMNVEV (reference sequence). There are 13 residues in the CDR3. V was shortened by 4 bases and J by 4 bases, with 10 bases between the two germline ends. As DNA, the CDR3 is TGTGCCAGCAGTTATACAGTTGCAGAGACCCAGTACTTC. It translates to CASSYTVAETQYF.

V and J are TRBV27 and TRBJ2-2; D is undetermined. V was clipped by 5 bases and J by 5 bases, with 9 bases between them. The germline V gene has CDR1 MNHEY and CDR2 SMNVEV (reference sequence). The length of the CDR3 is 13 residues. CDR3 nucleotide sequence: TGTGCCAGCAGTCGGCAGCTAACCGGGGAGCTGTTTTTT. It is translated as CASSRQLTGELFF.

Only a few counts were recorded for this clone. The rearrangement joins TRBV7-8 to TRBJ1-5, with 7 bases fitting TRBD1. Germline V gene lookup returns CDR1 SGHVS and CDR2 FQNEAQ. CDR3 length: 15 amino acids. With 2 bases clipped from V and 2 bases from J, the junction kept 3 bases outside the gene matches. CDR3 sequence (DNA): TGTGCCAGCAGCTTACAAACAGGGGGCAATCAGCCCCAGCATTTT. Protein product: CASSLQTGGNQPQHF.

This clone was detected a few times. In the same sample, other DNA sequences code for this CDR3. This sequence joins TRBV7-9 and TRBJ2-1; D might be TRBD2 (6 bases). CDR3 length equals 14 residues. Germline CDR1 SEHNR, CDR2 FQNEAQ (reference sequence). Trimming left V 2 bases short and J 1 base short, with 6 bases between. This chain's CDR3 is CASSLSGSYNEQFF. CDR3 nucleotides: TGTGCCAGCAGCTTAAGCGGGTCCTACAATGAGCAGTTCTTC.

This clone was detected a few times. V gene TRBV18 combines with J gene TRBJ1-3, with unresolved D. Per the germline V gene, CDR1 is KGHSH and CDR2 is LQKENI. Trimming stripped 3 bases from V and 5 bases from J, with 8 bases between. This CDR3 has 13 amino acids. CDR3 in amino acids: CASSPPTRNTIYF. The CDR3 coding sequence is TGTGCCAGCTCACCCCCTACTAGAAACACCATATATTTT.

The chain joins TRBV30 to TRBJ1-5; the D is unclear. Germline CDR1 and CDR2: GTSNPN and SVGIG (reference sequence). The length of the CDR3 is 14 residues. Trimming removed 0 bases from V and 4 bases from J, with 10 bases in between. The CDR3 DNA reads as TGTGCCTGGAGTGTACACGGTATAAATCAGCCCCAGCATTTT. Translation gives CAWSVHGINQPQHF. The full variable domain, completed using reference TRBV30 and TRBJ1-5, is SQTIHQWPATLVQPVGSPLSLECTVEGTSNPNLYWYRQAAGRGLQLLFYSVGIGQISSEVPQNLSASRPQDRQFILSSKKLLLSDSGFYLCAWSVHGINQPQHFGDGTRLSIL.

V is TRBV10-3 and J is TRBJ1-2; TRBD1 matches 7 bases. After removal of 6 bases from V and 12 bases from J, the junction contained 13 bases not matched to a gene. The germline V gene has CDR1 ENHRY and CDR2 SYGVKD. The CDR3 is 13 amino acids. CDR3 coding DNA: TGTGCCATCAGCCCCGGGACAGCTGAGGGCCACACCTTC. It encodes CAISPGTAEGHTF.

This clone was counted only a few times. The gene calls are TRBV28 and TRBJ1-1, with 10 bases aligning to TRBD1. The germline V gene has CDR1 MDHEN and CDR2 SYDVKM. The CDR3 totals 18 residues. The V segment lost 2 bases and the J segment 1 base; nucleotides outside the gene matches: 10. CDR3 bases: TGTGCCAGCAGTTTAACCCTAGACTGGACAGGGGGGAACACTGAAGCTTTCTTT. Encoded protein: CASSLTLDWTGGNTEAFF. The variable domain in full, with the rest retrieved from reference TRBV28 and TRBJ1-1, is DVKVTQSSRYLVKRTGEKVFLECVQDMDHENMFWYRQDPGLGLRLIYFSYDVKMKEKGDIPEGYSVSREKKERFSLILESASTNQTSMYLCASSLTLDWTGGNTEAFFGQGTRLTVV.